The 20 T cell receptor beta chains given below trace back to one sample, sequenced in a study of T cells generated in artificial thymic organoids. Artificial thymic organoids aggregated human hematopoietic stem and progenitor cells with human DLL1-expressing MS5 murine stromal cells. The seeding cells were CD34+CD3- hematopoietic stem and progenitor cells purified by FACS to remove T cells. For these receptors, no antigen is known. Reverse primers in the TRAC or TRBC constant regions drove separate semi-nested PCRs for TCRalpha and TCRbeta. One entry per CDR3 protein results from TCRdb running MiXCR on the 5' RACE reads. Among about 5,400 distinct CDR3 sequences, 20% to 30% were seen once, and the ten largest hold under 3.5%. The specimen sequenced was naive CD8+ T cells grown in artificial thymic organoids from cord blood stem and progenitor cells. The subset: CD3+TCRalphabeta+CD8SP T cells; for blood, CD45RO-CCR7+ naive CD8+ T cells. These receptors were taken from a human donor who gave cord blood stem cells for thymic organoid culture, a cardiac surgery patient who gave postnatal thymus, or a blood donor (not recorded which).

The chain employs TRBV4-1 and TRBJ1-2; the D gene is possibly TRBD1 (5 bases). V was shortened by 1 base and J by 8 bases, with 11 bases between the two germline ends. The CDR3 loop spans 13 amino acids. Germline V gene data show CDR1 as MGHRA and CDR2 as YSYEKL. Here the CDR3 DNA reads TGCGCCAGCAGCCAAGTCGGGGGTTTCGGCTACACCTTC. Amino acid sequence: CASSQVGGFGYTF.

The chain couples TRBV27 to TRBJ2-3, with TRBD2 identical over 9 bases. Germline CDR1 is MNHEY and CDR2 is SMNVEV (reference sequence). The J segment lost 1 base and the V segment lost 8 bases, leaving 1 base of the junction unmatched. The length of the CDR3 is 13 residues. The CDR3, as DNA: TGTGCCAGCCGGACTAGCGGCACAGATACGCAGTATTTT. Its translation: CASRTSGTDTQYF.

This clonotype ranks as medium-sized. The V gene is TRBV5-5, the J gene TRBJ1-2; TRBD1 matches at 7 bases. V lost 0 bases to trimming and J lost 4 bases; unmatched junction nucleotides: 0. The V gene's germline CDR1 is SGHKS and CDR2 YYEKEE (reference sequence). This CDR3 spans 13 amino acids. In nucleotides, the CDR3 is TGTGCCAGCAGCTTGGACAGGGGCTATGGCTACACCTTC. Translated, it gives CASSLDRGYGYTF.

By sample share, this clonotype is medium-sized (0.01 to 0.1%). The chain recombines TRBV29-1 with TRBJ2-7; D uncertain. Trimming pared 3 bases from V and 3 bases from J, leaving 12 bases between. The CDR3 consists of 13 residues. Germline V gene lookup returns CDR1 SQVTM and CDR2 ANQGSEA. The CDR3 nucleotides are TGCAGCGTTGAGGGCAGTACGATCTACGAGCAGTACTTC. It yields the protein CSVEGSTIYEQYF.

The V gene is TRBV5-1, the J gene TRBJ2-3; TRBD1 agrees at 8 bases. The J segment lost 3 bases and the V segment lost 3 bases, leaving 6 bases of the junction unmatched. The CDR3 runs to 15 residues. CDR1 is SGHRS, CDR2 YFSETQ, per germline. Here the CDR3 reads CASSWTGPRTDTQYF. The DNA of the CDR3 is TGCGCCAGCAGCTGGACAGGGCCGAGGACAGATACGCAGTATTTT.

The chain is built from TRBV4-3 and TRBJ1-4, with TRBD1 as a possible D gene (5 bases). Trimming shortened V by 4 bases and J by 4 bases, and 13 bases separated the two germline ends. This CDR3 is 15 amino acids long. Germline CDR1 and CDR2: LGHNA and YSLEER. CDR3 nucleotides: TGCGCCAGCAGCCCGTGTGGAGGGGTTAATGAAAAACTGTTTTTT. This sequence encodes CASSPCGGVNEKLFF.

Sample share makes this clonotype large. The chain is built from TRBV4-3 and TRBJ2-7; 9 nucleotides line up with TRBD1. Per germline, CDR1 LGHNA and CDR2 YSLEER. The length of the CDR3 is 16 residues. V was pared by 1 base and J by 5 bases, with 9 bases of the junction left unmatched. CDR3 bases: TGCGCCAGCAGCCAAGTAATCGGACAGGGGAGAAACGAGCAGTACTTC. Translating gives CASSQVIGQGRNEQYF.

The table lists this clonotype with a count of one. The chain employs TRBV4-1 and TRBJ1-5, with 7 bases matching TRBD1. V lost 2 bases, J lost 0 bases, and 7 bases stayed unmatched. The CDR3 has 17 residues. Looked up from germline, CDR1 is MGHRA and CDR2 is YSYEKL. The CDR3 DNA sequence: TGCGCCAGCAGCCAAAGTCTTACAGGGGATAGCAATCAGCCCCAGCATTTT. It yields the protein CASSQSLTGDSNQPQHF.

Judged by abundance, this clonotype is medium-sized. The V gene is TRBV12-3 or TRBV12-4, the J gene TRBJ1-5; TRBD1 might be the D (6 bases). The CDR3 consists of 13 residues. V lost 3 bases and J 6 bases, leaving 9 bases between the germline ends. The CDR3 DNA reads TGTGCCAGCAGTTTTTCCAGGGGTCAGCCCCAGCATTTT. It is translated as CASSFSRGQPQHF.

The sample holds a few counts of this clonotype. The CDR3 DNA follows: TGTGCCATCTCTCTAGCGGGAGGCTACGAGCAGTACTTC. Translation gives CAISLAGGYEQYF. The chain carries TRBV10-3 and TRBJ2-7; 11 bases are a match to TRBD2. Trimming took 8 bases from V and 3 from J; bases not matched to a gene: 3. Per the germline V gene, CDR1 is ENHRY and CDR2 is SYGVKD. The CDR3 runs to 13 residues.

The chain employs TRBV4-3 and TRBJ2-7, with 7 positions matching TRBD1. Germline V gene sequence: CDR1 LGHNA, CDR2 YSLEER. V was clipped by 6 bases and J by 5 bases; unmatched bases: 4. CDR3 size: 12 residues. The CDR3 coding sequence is TGCGCCAGCAGAGGGGGCCCCCACGAGCAGTACTTC. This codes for CASRGGPHEQYF.

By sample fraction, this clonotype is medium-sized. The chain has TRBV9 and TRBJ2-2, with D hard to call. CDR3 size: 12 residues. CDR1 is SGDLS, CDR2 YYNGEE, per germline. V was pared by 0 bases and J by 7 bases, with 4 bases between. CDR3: CASSVEGGELFF. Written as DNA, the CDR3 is TGTGCCAGCAGCGTAGAAGGCGGGGAGCTGTTTTTT.

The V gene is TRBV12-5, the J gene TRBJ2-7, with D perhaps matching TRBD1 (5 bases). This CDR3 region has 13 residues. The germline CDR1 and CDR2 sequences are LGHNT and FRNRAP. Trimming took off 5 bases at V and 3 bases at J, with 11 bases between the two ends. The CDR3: CASGPADSYEQYF. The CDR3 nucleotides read TGTGCTAGTGGTCCCGCCGACAGCTACGAGCAGTACTTC.

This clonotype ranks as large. Here the CDR3 reads CAISESNYRTGRTF. The CDR3 DNA reads TGTGCCATCAGTGAGTCGAATTACCGGACGGGTCGCACCTTC. The chain has TRBV10-3 and TRBJ1-2; unclear D gene. CDR1 and CDR2 from the germline V gene are ENHRY and SYGVKD. The CDR3 runs 14 residues. Trimming removed 0 bases at V and 13 bases at J, with 18 bases between.

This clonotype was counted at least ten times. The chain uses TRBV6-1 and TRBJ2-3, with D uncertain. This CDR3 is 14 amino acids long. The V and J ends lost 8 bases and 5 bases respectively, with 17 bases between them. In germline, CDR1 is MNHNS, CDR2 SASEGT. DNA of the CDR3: TGTGCCAGCCGTAGAGACCCGGAAAAAGATACGCAGTATTTT. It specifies CASRRDPEKDTQYF.

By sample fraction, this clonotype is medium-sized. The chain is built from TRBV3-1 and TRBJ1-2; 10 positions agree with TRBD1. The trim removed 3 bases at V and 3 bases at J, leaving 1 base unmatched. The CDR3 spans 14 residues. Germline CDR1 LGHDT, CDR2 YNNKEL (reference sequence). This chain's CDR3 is CASSQGTGDYGYTF. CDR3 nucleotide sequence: TGTGCCAGCAGCCAGGGGACAGGGGACTATGGCTACACCTTC.

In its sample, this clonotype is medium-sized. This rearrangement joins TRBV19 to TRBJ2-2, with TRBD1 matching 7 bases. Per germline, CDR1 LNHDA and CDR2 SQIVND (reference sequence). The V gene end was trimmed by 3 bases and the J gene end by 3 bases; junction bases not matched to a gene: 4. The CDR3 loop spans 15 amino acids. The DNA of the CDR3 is TGTGCCAGTAGTATGAGGGGGCCGGACACCGGGGAGCTGTTTTTT. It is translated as CASSMRGPDTGELFF.

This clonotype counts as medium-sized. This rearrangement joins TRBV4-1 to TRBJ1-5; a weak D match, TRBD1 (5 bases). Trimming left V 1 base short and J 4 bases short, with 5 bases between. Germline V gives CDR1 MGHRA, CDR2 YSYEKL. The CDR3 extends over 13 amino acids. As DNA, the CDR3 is TGCGCCAGCAGCCAAGGGGGGAATCAGCCCCAGCATTTT. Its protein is CASSQGGNQPQHF.

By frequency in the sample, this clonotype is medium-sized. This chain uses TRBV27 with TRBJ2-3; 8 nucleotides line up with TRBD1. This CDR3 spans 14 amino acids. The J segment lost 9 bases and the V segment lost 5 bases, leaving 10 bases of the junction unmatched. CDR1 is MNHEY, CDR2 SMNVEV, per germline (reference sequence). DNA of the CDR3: TGTGCCAGCAGTCGGTGGGACAGGAGGGTGACGCAGTATTTT. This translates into CASSRWDRRVTQYF.

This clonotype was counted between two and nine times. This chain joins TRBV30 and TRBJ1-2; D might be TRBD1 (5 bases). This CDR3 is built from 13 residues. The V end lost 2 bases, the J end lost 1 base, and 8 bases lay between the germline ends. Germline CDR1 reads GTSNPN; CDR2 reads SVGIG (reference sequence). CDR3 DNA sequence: TGTGCCTGGAGTCCGGGACTTAACTATGGCTACACCTTC. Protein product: CAWSPGLNYGYTF. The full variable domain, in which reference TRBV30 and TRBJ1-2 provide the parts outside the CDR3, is SQTIHQWPATLVQPVGSPLSLECTVEGTSNPNLYWYRQAAGRGLQLLFYSVGIGQISSEVPQNLSASRPQDRQFILSSKKLLLSDSGFYLCAWSPGLNYGYTFGSGTRLTVV.